This T cell receptor beta chain was observed in a study of cytomegalovirus exposure and HLA in healthy donors. General study findings and limits: The study flagged 150 to 200 TCR beta chains as cytomegalovirus-associated.

J gave up 5 bases and V 5 bases, and 5 bases lay outside the gene matches. CDR1 and CDR2 from the germline V gene are SEHNR and FQNEAQ (reference sequence). The CDR3 is 13 residues long. On this clone itself: Antigen specificity is unknown.

PCR employed 60 Vbeta and 13 Jbeta primers. Generated by immunoSEQ multiplex PCR, the TCRdb table keeps only in-frame clones and is missing some. The table shows 100,000 or so clones, with 70% to 80% occurring only once. This TCR derives from a male donor in good health and CMV-seropositive. The chain recombines TRBV7-9 with TRBJ2-7; 8 nucleotides line up with TRBD2. The sequencing sample was made of PBMCs. The CDR3 bases are TGTGCCAGCAGCCCATCGGGAGGGGACGAGCAGTACTTC. Amino acids: CASSPSGGDEQYF.